The 15 T cell receptor beta chains presented below share a single source sample, sequenced in a study of blood T cell repertoires in COVID-19. Method: immunoSEQ multiplex PCR; TCRdb's copy keeps in-frame clones and lacks some. Here the sample spans under 250,000 clones, more than 70% being singletons. The sample was peripheral blood. The receptors were sampled from a woman aged 80 or older with acute or convalescent COVID-19.

This rearrangement joins TRBV19 to TRBJ1-6; D perhaps matches TRBD1 (6 bases). V was pared by 5 bases and J by 9 bases, with 17 bases between. The CDR3 spans 15 residues. CDR1 and CDR2 (germline): LNHDA, SQIVND (reference sequence). CDR3 bases: TGTGCCAGTAGTCCATCGGAGGGGGAGGGTTCACCCCTCCACTTT. Translating it yields CASSPSEGEGSPLHF.

V is TRBV18 and J is TRBJ1-1; 7 bases align to TRBD1. In germline, CDR1 is KGHSH, CDR2 LQKENI. J gave up 2 bases and V 3 bases, and 3 bases lay outside the gene matches. The CDR3 extends over 14 amino acids. CDR3 protein: CASSPRTGNTEAFF. Written as DNA, the CDR3 is TGTGCCAGCTCACCTCGGACAGGAAACACTGAAGCTTTCTTT.

The chain has TRBV6-5 and TRBJ2-3; 8 nucleotides line up with TRBD2. Trimming took 7 bases from V and 2 from J; bases not matched to a gene: 2. CDR1 is MNHEY and CDR2 is SVGAGI in the germline V gene. There are 13 residues in the CDR3. This CDR3 is CASMRGDTDTQYF. CDR3 DNA sequence: TGTGCCAGCATGCGGGGGGACACAGATACGCAGTATTTT.

This clone showed up just once. This chain links TRBV6-5 with TRBJ2-7; TRBD2 matches 11 bases. The J segment lost 3 bases and the V segment lost 6 bases, leaving 7 bases of the junction unmatched. CDR1 and CDR2 (germline): MNHEY, SVGAGI. CDR3 length equals 15 residues. CDR3 amino acids: CASSPGLADIYEQYF. CDR3 DNA sequence: TGTGCCAGCAGCCCGGGACTAGCGGACATCTACGAGCAGTACTTC.

This clone was detected a few times. The J gene is TRBJ1-1, the V gene TRBV27; the D gene is possibly TRBD1 (6 bases). Trimming left V 6 bases short and J 2 bases short, with 16 bases between. Looked up from germline, CDR1 is MNHEY and CDR2 is SMNVEV (reference sequence). This CDR3 contains 15 residues. The CDR3 spells CASRPREQGNTEAFF. The CDR3 region has the DNA TGTGCCAGCAGACCGAGAGAACAGGGCAACACTGAAGCTTTCTTT.

The chain recombines TRBV2 with TRBJ1-5, with 7 nucleotides matching TRBD1. Unmatched junction bases numbered 9, after V lost 7 bases and J lost 6 bases. The CDR3 contains 14 residues. From germline, CDR1 is SNHLY and CDR2 FYNNEI. This CDR3 is CASNDRVLGQPQHF. CDR3 sequence (DNA): TGTGCCAGCAACGACAGGGTTCTGGGTCAGCCCCAGCATTTT.

The chain recombines TRBV5-5 with TRBJ1-2, with no clear D. The CDR3 is 15 amino acids. V lost 0 bases, J lost 4 bases, and 13 bases lay in between. The germline CDR1 and CDR2 sequences are SGHKS and YYEKEE (reference sequence). For the CDR3, the DNA is TGTGCCAGCAGCTTGGCGAGGTATTCCCTCTATGGCTACACCTTC. The encoded protein is CASSLARYSLYGYTF.

The rearrangement links TRBV7-2 to TRBJ2-3; D not certain. Germline CDR1 and CDR2: SGHTA and FQGNSA. This CDR3 region has 12 residues. V was shortened by 2 bases and J by 3 bases, with 3 bases between the two germline ends. The CDR3 spells CASSLLTDTQYF. The CDR3 bases are TGTGCCAGCAGCTTACTTACAGATACGCAGTATTTT.

The rearrangement uses TRBV5-1 and TRBJ1-1; 7 bases fit TRBD1. The CDR3 is 13 amino acids. V was clipped by 2 bases and J by 4 bases; unmatched bases: 2. CDR1 is SGHRS and CDR2 is YFSETQ in the germline V gene. This CDR3 is CASSFRQGTEAFF. In nucleotides, the CDR3 is TGCGCCAGCAGCTTTCGACAGGGCACTGAAGCTTTCTTT.

The chain is built from TRBV27 and TRBJ2-1; possible D gene TRBD1, 6 bases. Germline V CDR1 and CDR2: MNHEY, SMNVEV (reference sequence). The V gene lost 5 bases and the J gene lost 10 bases, with 15 bases spanning the gap. The CDR3 length is 13 residues. The CDR3 spells CASSMSGEREQFF. The DNA of the CDR3 is TGTGCCAGCAGTATGTCAGGGGAGCGGGAGCAGTTCTTC.

V is TRBV7-9 and J is TRBJ1-2; tentative D call: TRBD1 (6 bases). This CDR3 is built from 15 residues. CDR1 and CDR2 from the germline V gene are SEHNR and FQNEAQ (reference sequence). The V and J ends lost 0 bases and 4 bases respectively, with 12 bases between them. DNA of the CDR3: TGTGCCAGCAGCTTAGCAAGGACAGCCGCCTATGGCTACACCTTC. Amino acids: CASSLARTAAYGYTF.

The genes are TRBV5-1 and TRBJ2-3, with 9 bases that match TRBD2. Germline CDR1 is SGHRS and CDR2 is YFSETQ. The CDR3 length is 16 residues. After removal of 4 bases from V and 1 base from J, the junction contained 7 bases not matched to a gene. The CDR3 loop is CASSRGASGGTDTQYF. In nucleotides, the CDR3 is TGCGCCAGCAGCAGAGGGGCTAGCGGGGGCACAGATACGCAGTATTTT. Full variable domain (rest looked up from reference TRBV5-1 and TRBJ2-3): KAGVTQTPRYLIKTRGQQVTLSCSPISGHRSVSWYQQTPGQGLQFLFEYFSETQRNKGNFPGRFSGRQFSNSRSEMNVSTLELGDSALYLCASSRGASGGTDTQYFGPGTRLTVL.

This CDR3 is CASSPDAGNNSPLHF. The CDR3 nucleotides are TGTGCCAGCTCACCAGACGCAGGAAATAATTCACCCCTCCACTTT. V and J are TRBV18 and TRBJ1-6; D gene uncertain. The germline V gene has CDR1 KGHSH and CDR2 LQKENI. The CDR3 extends over 15 amino acids. Trimming stripped 2 bases from V and 5 bases from J, with 10 bases between.

The chain recombines TRBV6-1 with TRBJ1-5, with D perhaps TRBD1 (5 bases). The CDR3 runs to 15 residues. CDR1 and CDR2 from the germline V gene are MNHNS and SASEGT. V lost 1 base to trimming and J lost 1 base, with 8 bases between them. Here the CDR3 reads CASSEVGVSNQPQHF. The CDR3 DNA follows: TGTGCCAGCAGTGAAGTAGGGGTAAGCAATCAGCCCCAGCATTTT.

V is TRBV19 and J is TRBJ1-3; 10 bases are a match to TRBD1. Trimming cost V 10 bases and J 2 bases; bases outside gene matches: 5. The germline V gene has CDR1 LNHDA and CDR2 SQIVND (reference sequence). The CDR3 extends over 14 amino acids. In nucleotides, the CDR3 is TGTGCCACGCGACAGGGGGCGGCTGGAAACACCATATATTTT. Protein product: CATRQGAAGNTIYF.